The sequence of this T cell receptor (beta chain) was determined in a study of blood T cell repertoires in COVID-19. Study context: The study drew acute and convalescent COVID-19 samples from the United States, Italy and Spain. T cells, B-cell-depleted T cells, or PBMCs supplied cDNA or gDNA.

In Seattle, patients joined the study during active infection and were tracked longitudinally. Trimming cost V 3 bases and J 7 bases, with 10 bases left between them. CDR3 length equals 14 residues. Germline CDR1 SEHNR, CDR2 FQNEAQ (reference sequence). Per the original methods: From reference gene primer amplification, estimates of nucleated cell counts were derived. TCRdb keeps only in-frame clones here, not all; method: immunoSEQ multiplex PCR. For V, J and clone size, that table is used; D and trimming come from the DNA. This table holds about 150,000 clones, 84% found once. This clone was seen a single time.

Material: peripheral blood. This clonotype was obtained from a woman older than 75 with COVID-19, enrolled during active disease. J is TRBJ1-6 and V is TRBV7-9; tentative D call: TRBD1 (5 bases). Here the CDR3 reads CASSFLGENSPLHF. CDR3 coding DNA: TGTGCCAGCAGCTTTCTAGGGGAAAATTCACCCCTCCACTTT.